The 7 T cell receptor beta chains given below trace back to one sample, sequenced in a study of CD8+CD57+ T cells in acquired aplastic anemia. TCR beta VDJ and CDR3 were profiled, and genomic DNA was the template. TCRdb re-called the reads through MiXCR, storing one row per CDR3 protein. The table has about 180,000 distinct CDR3 sequences, 63% seen once. An expansion of CD8+CD57+ cells by flow cytometry had been shown in patients chosen for sequencing. Sequenced material: sorted CD4+, CD8+, or CD8+CD57+ T cells (not recorded which) from PBMCs. The receptors here all came from a human donor with aplastic anemia.

This clonotype was seen at least ten times. The V call is TRBV5-6, the J call TRBJ1-5; the match to TRBD1 covers 8 bases. The V segment lost 4 bases and the J segment 2 bases; nucleotides outside the gene matches: 5. Germline V gene lookup returns CDR1 SGHDT and CDR2 YYEEEE. This CDR3 contains 15 residues. CDR3 protein: CASSLGQGGNQPQHF. CDR3 DNA: TGTGCCAGCAGCCTAGGACAGGGCGGCAATCAGCCCCAGCATTTT.

This clonotype was seen a few times. V gene TRBV9 combines with J gene TRBJ1-2, with D unresolved. This CDR3 is built from 11 residues. Trimming took off 0 bases at V and 8 bases at J, with 5 bases between the two ends. The germline CDR1 and CDR2 sequences are SGDLS and YYNGEE. This chain's CDR3 is CASSVGEGYTF. CDR3 bases: TGTGCCAGCAGCGTAGGGGAGGGCTACACCTTC.

Ten or more counts support this clonotype. The chain is built from TRBV12-3 or TRBV12-4 and TRBJ1-2; no clear D gene. This CDR3 is built from 12 residues. V gave up 1 base and J gave up 6 bases, with 6 bases separating them. CDR3 region: CASSLGGHGYTF. The CDR3 nucleotides read TGTGCCAGCAGTTTAGGTGGTCATGGCTACACCTTC.

Note on this clonotype: The CDR3 does not close with the conserved phenylalanine or tryptophan, likely indicating a read error. The chain employs TRBV24-1 and TRBJ1-2, with D perhaps TRBD1 (5 bases). V lost 7 bases to trimming and J lost 2 bases, with 16 bases between them. CDR3 length: 15 residues. Germline V gives CDR1 KGHDR, CDR2 SFDVKD. This CDR3 is CATSSGIPSNYGYTL. CDR3 bases: TGTGCCACCAGCTCAGGGATCCCCTCCAACTATGGCTACACCCTC.

This clonotype showed up many times. The rearrangement joins TRBV12-3 or TRBV12-4 to TRBJ1-2; 7 bases are a match to TRBD1. There are 13 residues in the CDR3. V lost 4 bases and J lost 8; bases outside the gene matches: 7. This CDR3 is CASSSYRGDGYTF. The DNA of the CDR3 is TGTGCCAGCAGTTCTTACAGGGGTGACGGCTACACCTTC.

This chain joins TRBV7-2 and TRBJ2-5; 8 bases fit TRBD1. There are 16 residues in the CDR3. From germline, CDR1 is SGHTA and CDR2 FQGNSA. Germline trimming cut 5 bases from V and 4 bases from J; bases unmatched to any gene: 12. The CDR3 DNA is TGTGCCAGCAGCCCGCCCGGGCTACAGGGGGGAGAGACCCAGTACTTC. It is translated as CASSPPGLQGGETQYF.

This chain joins TRBV20-1 and TRBJ2-7; TRBD2 agrees at 9 bases. V dropped 6 bases and J dropped 1; count of bases not matched to a gene: 13. The CDR3 runs to 16 residues. Per germline, CDR1 DFQATT and CDR2 SNEGSKA (reference sequence). DNA of the CDR3: TGCAGTGCAGATGAGGCACTAGCGGGTCAATCCTACGAGCAGTACTTC. It is translated as CSADEALAGQSYEQYF.